Listed below are T cell receptor beta chains from one sample, sequenced in a study of blood T cells in healthy people across ages. One entry per CDR3 protein results from TCRdb running MiXCR on the 5' RACE reads. Of about 400,000 distinct CDR3 sequences in the sample, about 52% were seen once. The sample was blood. Receptors originate from a man aged 55 to 69 in good health. Both conserved end residues are part of each CDR3. Fields, in order: J gene, clone size, V gene, D gene, CDR3 protein, CDR3 DNA. D genes are given only for firm matches. The size field is filled for only some rows; it gives once, few, many or a size class.

TRBJ2-1 - TRBV7-9 - CASSYKGGIYNEQFF TGTGCCAGCAGCTACAAGGGGGGGATATACAATGAGCAGTTCTTC
TRBJ2-2 - TRBV21-1 - CASNRDRAEMNTGELFF TGTGCCAGCAACCGGGACAGGGCTGAAATGAACACCGGGGAGCTGTTTTTT
TRBJ2-5 - TRBV7-2 - CASSLSRVGQETQYF TGTGCCAGCAGCTTAAGTCGGGTAGGCCAAGAGACCCAGTACTTC
TRBJ2-5 - TRBV18 - CASSPGGWAQETQYF TGTGCCAGCTCACCAGGAGGTTGGGCCCAAGAGACCCAGTACTTC
TRBJ2-1 - TRBV7-3 TRBD2 CASSTTSGLYNEQFF TGTGCCAGCAGCACAACTAGCGGTCTCTACAATGAGCAGTTCTTC
TRBJ2-5 - TRBV7-6 TRBD1 CASTIGQGGETQYF TGTGCCAGCACCATAGGACAGGGTGGGGAGACCCAGTACTTC
TRBJ2-2 - TRBV5-1 - CASRVGTANTGELFF TGCGCCAGCAGAGTTGGGACTGCGAACACCGGGGAGCTGTTTTTT
TRBJ2-5 - TRBV20-1 - CSVRPLDGVHQETQYF TGCAGTGTTAGGCCCCTAGACGGGGTCCACCAAGAGACCCAGTACTTC
TRBJ1-4 - TRBV5-1 - CASTLGGNREKLFF TGCGCCAGCACCCTTGGAGGGAATCGGGAAAAACTGTTTTTT
TRBJ2-7 many TRBV7-9 - CASSLTDYEQYF TGTGCCAGCAGCCTGACCGACTACGAGCAGTACTTC
TRBJ2-1 - TRBV7-2 TRBD1 CASSAQDRARNEQFF TGTGCCAGCAGCGCTCAGGACAGGGCTAGGAATGAGCAGTTCTTC
TRBJ2-3 - TRBV5-4 TRBD2 CASSSAWGLWGTSGGALVTGTQYF TGTGCCAGCAGCTCGGCCTGGGGCCTCTGGGGGACTAGCGGGGGGGCCCTAGTCACAGGTACGCAGTATTTT
TRBJ1-4 - TRBV5-7 - CASSPETVPREKLFF TGTGCCAGCAGCCCGGAGACAGTTCCTCGGGAAAAACTGTTTTTT
TRBJ2-7 - TRBV5-1 TRBD1 CASSLVTGADEQYF TGCGCCAGCAGCTTGGTAACAGGGGCGGACGAGCAGTACTTC
TRBJ2-7 few TRBV12-3/TRBV12-4 TRBD2 CASSLAGGKYEQYF TGTGCCAGCAGTTTAGCGGGGGGGAAGTACGAGCAGTACTTC
TRBJ1-2 - TRBV12-3/TRBV12-4 - CASSRGFSYGYTF TGTGCCAGCAGTCGCGGTTTTTCCTATGGCTACACCTTC
TRBJ2-2 - TRBV3-1 TRBD2 CASAGGLLTGELFF TGTGCCAGCGCGGGGGGACTCCTCACCGGGGAGCTGTTTTTT
TRBJ2-4 - TRBV25-1 TRBD1 CASSRQGSNIQYF TGTGCCAGCAGCAGACAGGGAAGTAACATTCAGTACTTC
TRBJ2-1 - TRBV5-6 TRBD2 CASSFQAGSSYKEQFF TGTGCCAGCAGCTTCCAAGCGGGGAGCTCCTACAAGGAGCAGTTCTTC
TRBJ1-6 - TRBV12-3/TRBV12-4 TRBD1 CVSSFGTDNSPLHF TGTGTCAGCAGTTTCGGGACAGATAATTCACCCCTCCACTTT
TRBJ2-7 few TRBV5-1 - CASTTRPTAPGYEQYF TGCGCCAGCACTACACGCCCGACAGCCCCTGGGTACGAGCAGTACTTC
TRBJ2-7 - TRBV29-1 TRBD2 CSGQGTSGYEQYF TGCAGCGGACAAGGGACTAGCGGTTACGAGCAGTACTTC
TRBJ2-7 few TRBV9 TRBD1 CASSAGDRAFYEQYF TGTGCCAGCAGCGCGGGGGACAGGGCCTTCTACGAGCAGTACTTC
TRBJ1-4 - TRBV7-2 - CASSLGGSGRGEKLFF TGTGCCAGCAGCTTAGGGGGGTCGGGGAGGGGAGAAAAACTGTTTTTT
TRBJ2-3 - TRBV9 TRBD2 CASSALAGGLTDTQYF TGTGCCAGCAGCGCCCTAGCGGGAGGCCTCACAGATACGCAGTATTTT
TRBJ2-1 - TRBV27 TRBD2 CASSSDQRGASNEQFF TGTGCCAGCAGTTCCGATCAGCGGGGAGCCTCCAATGAGCAGTTCTTC
TRBJ2-5 many TRBV4-2 TRBD2 CASSYRTSGRAGETQYF TGTGCCAGCAGCTACCGGACTAGCGGGAGGGCTGGGGAGACCCAGTACTTC
TRBJ2-7 - TRBV29-1 - CSVTHSYEQYF TGCAGTGTTACCCACTCCTACGAGCAGTACTTC
TRBJ2-5 - TRBV30 - CAWSSISRELETQYF TGTGCCTGGAGTTCAATCAGCAGGGAATTAGAGACCCAGTACTTC
TRBJ2-1 - TRBV20-1 TRBD1 CSASRGQAYNEQFF TGCAGTGCTAGTAGGGGACAGGCATACAATGAGCAGTTCTTC
TRBJ2-5 - TRBV28 TRBD1 CANSFRGQGEETQYF TGTGCCAACAGTTTTAGGGGGCAGGGGGAAGAGACCCAGTACTTC
TRBJ2-6 - TRBV6-2/TRBV6-3 - CASFSGANVLTF TGTGCCAGCTTCTCTGGGGCCAACGTCCTGACTTTC
TRBJ2-4 - TRBV30 TRBD2 CAWSVGVLAEQYF TGTGCCTGGAGTGTAGGGGTGCTAGCGGAGCAGTACTTC
TRBJ2-5 few TRBV6-5 - CASSLEDRREETQYF TGTGCCAGCAGTTTGGAGGATCGGAGGGAAGAGACCCAGTACTTC
TRBJ2-3 few TRBV20-1 - CSARVGTSTDTQYF TGCAGTGCTAGAGTGGGGACTAGCACAGATACGCAGTATTTT
TRBJ2-1 - TRBV29-1 TRBD1 CSGSGTGESEQFF TGCAGCGGCTCCGGGACAGGGGAGAGCGAGCAGTTCTTC
TRBJ1-4 many TRBV7-6 - CASSLGTAPNEKLFF TGTGCCAGCAGCTTAGGCACAGCCCCTAATGAAAAACTGTTTTTT
TRBJ2-1 many TRBV7-2 - CASSFRYEQFF TGTGCCAGCAGCTTCCGGTATGAGCAGTTCTTC
TRBJ2-4 - TRBV12-3/TRBV12-4 - CATTGAPPHKNIQYF TGTGCCACCACGGGCGCCCCCCCCCATAAAAACATTCAGTACTTC
TRBJ2-7 - TRBV6-5 - CATYKRGMSSYEQYF TGTGCCACCTATAAAAGGGGGATGAGCTCCTACGAGCAGTACTTC
TRBJ1-6 few TRBV20-1 - CSARVPRGSSPLHF TGCAGTGCTAGAGTTCCAAGGGGCAGTTCACCCCTCCACTTT
TRBJ1-2 - TRBV20-1 - CSASAVGRYGYTF TGCAGTGCTAGCGCAGTGGGACGATATGGCTACACCTTC
TRBJ2-3 - TRBV21-1 - CASSKHQGNTDTQYF TGTGCCAGCAGCAAACACCAGGGGAACACAGATACGCAGTATTTT
TRBJ1-2 - TRBV13 - CASSLGSGLHYGYTF TGTGCCAGCAGCTTAGGGTCAGGCCTACACTATGGCTACACCTTC
TRBJ1-6 - TRBV7-9 - CASSPHDDSPLHF TGTGCCAGCAGCCCTCACGACGACTCACCCCTCCACTTT
TRBJ2-7 - TRBV6-5 TRBD2 CASSYSGLAGGASSYEQYF TGTGCCAGCAGTTACTCCGGACTAGCGGGGGGAGCCAGCTCCTACGAGCAGTACTTC
TRBJ2-1 once TRBV10-3 TRBD2 CALGGSSYNEQFF TGTGCCCTCGGGGGGAGCTCCTACAATGAGCAGTTCTTC
TRBJ1-2 - TRBV5-1 TRBD1 CASSPSGGQGKGYTF TGCGCCAGCAGCCCGTCGGGGGGACAGGGAAAGGGCTACACCTTC
TRBJ2-7 - TRBV29-1 - CSARTFRGYEQYF TGCAGCGCCAGGACTTTCAGGGGCTACGAGCAGTACTTC
TRBJ2-7 - TRBV15 - CATSTGTSREQYF TGTGCCACCAGTACCGGGACTTCGCGCGAGCAGTACTTC